A single sample gave rise to the 21 T cell receptor beta chains below, sequenced in a study of tumor-infiltrating lymphocytes in localized non-small cell lung cancer. Using immunoSEQ multiplex PCR, the repertoire was profiled, and TCRdb retains in-frame clones only, with some absent. Among around 15,000 clones listed, around 84% were seen once. Sequences were obtained from uninvolved lung tissue not adjacent to the tumor. The receptors originated from a human donor with non-small cell lung cancer.

This clone appeared a few times. The chain has TRBV25-1 and TRBJ1-2, with D unclear. Germline assignment: CDR1 MGHDK and CDR2 SYGVNS. The CDR3 sequence is 14 residues long. Trimming removed 2 bases at V and 2 bases at J, with 9 bases between. The CDR3, as DNA: TGTGCCAGCAGTGAAACCCACAGAAACTATGGCTACACCTTC. It translates to CASSETHRNYGYTF.

The chain has TRBV5-1 and TRBJ1-2, with 7 bases matching TRBD1. V gave up 6 bases and J gave up 7 bases; unmatched junction bases: 15. CDR3 size: 15 residues. Germline V gives CDR1 SGHRS, CDR2 YFSETQ. The CDR3 nucleotides are TGCGCCAGCACGCCAGGGGGGCAGCTCAGGTCTGGCTACACCTTC. As protein: CASTPGGQLRSGYTF.

The chain uses TRBV2 and TRBJ1-5, with D tentatively TRBD1 (5 bases). The germline CDR1 and CDR2 sequences are SNHLY and FYNNEI. The CDR3 loop spans 15 amino acids. Trimming cost V 1 base and J 2 bases, with 9 bases left between them. The CDR3 nucleotides are TGTGCCAGCAGTGAAGGGGGGTGGGGCAATCAGCCCCAGCATTTT. As protein: CASSEGGWGNQPQHF.

The chain uses TRBV9 and TRBJ2-7; D might be TRBD1 (8 bases). Looked up from germline, CDR1 is SGDLS and CDR2 is YYNGEE. The CDR3 covers 15 residues. V was trimmed by 4 bases and J by 9 bases, leaving 23 bases between them. CDR3 bases: TGTGCCAGCAGCCCAGGACAGGGTAATCCGGGGGGGCAGTACTTC. Protein: CASSPGQGNPGGQYF.

The chain combines TRBV9 with TRBJ2-5; TRBD2 matches 9 bases. J was trimmed by 5 bases and V by 0 bases; bases with no gene match: 11. The CDR3 contains 17 residues. CDR1 is SGDLS, CDR2 YYNGEE, per germline. The CDR3 region has the DNA TGTGCCAGCAGCGTAGGTCCCCTAGCGGGAAGGGGGGAGACCCAGTACTTC. It codes for CASSVGPLAGRGETQYF. Full variable domain (missing parts from reference TRBV9 and TRBJ2-5): DSGVTQTPKHLITATGQRVTLRCSPRSGDLSVYWYQQSLDQGLQFLIQYYNGEERAKGNILERFSAQQFPDLHSELNLSSLELGDSALYFCASSVGPLAGRGETQYFGPGTRLLVL.

This clone came up a few times. The CDR3 DNA sequence: TGTGCCAGCAGCAAGAGGGGAGTAGACACCGGGGAGCTGTTTTTT. It yields the protein CASSKRGVDTGELFF. The chain uses TRBV9 and TRBJ2-2, with D perhaps assigned TRBD1 or TRBD2 (5 bases each). Trimming took 4 bases from V and 3 from J, leaving 13 bases between them. The CDR3 has 15 amino acids. From germline, CDR1 is SGDLS and CDR2 YYNGEE.

V and J are TRBV6-5 and TRBJ2-1; D gene ambiguous. Per the germline V gene, CDR1 is MNHEY and CDR2 is SVGAGI. The V and J ends lost 2 bases and 9 bases respectively, with 5 bases between them. The CDR3 sequence is 11 residues long. Written as DNA, the CDR3 is TGTGCCAGCAGTTACAGATTTGAGCAGTTCTTC. It translates to CASSYRFEQFF.

The chain joins TRBV7-2 to TRBJ2-7; 8 positions agree with TRBD2. Germline V gene sequence: CDR1 SGHTA, CDR2 FQGNSA. CDR3 size: 15 residues. V lost 1 base and J lost 4; bases outside the gene matches: 6. Here the CDR3 DNA reads TGTGCCAGCAGCTTAGGAGCGGGGGCTCAATACGAGCAGTACTTC. This encodes CASSLGAGAQYEQYF.

The CDR3 sequence: CASSQGSNQPQHF. The DNA for the CDR3 is TGTGCCAGCAGCCAGGGCAGCAATCAGCCCCAGCATTTT. The chain has TRBV11-2 and TRBJ1-5, with D maybe TRBD1 (5 bases). Trimming took 5 bases from V and 1 from J, leaving 6 bases between them. CDR3 length: 13 amino acids. CDR1 and CDR2 (germline): SGHAT, FQNNGV.

The J gene is TRBJ2-5, the V gene TRBV15; 8 nucleotides line up with TRBD1. V dropped 5 bases and J dropped 5; count of bases not matched to a gene: 7. The CDR3 is 14 amino acids. Germline loops: CDR1 LNHNV, CDR2 YYDKDF (reference sequence). DNA of the CDR3: TGTGCCACCAGCGTTAGACAGGGGCACGAGACCCAGTACTTC. Encoded protein: CATSVRQGHETQYF. Combining the CDR3 with reference TRBV15 and TRBJ2-5 gives the whole variable domain DAMVIQNPRYQVTQFGKPVTLSCSQTLNHNVMYWYQQKSSQAPKLLFHYYDKDFNNEADTPDNFQSRRPNTSFCFLDIRSPGLGDTAMYLCATSVRQGHETQYFGPGTRLLVL.

The genes are TRBV5-4 and TRBJ2-5; the D is unclear. The CDR3 has 12 residues. V lost 2 bases and J lost 5, with 7 bases in between. The V gene's germline CDR1 is SGHNT and CDR2 YYREEE (reference sequence). The CDR3 loop is CASSLDAETQYF. CDR3 DNA sequence: TGTGCCAGCAGCTTAGACGCGGAGACCCAGTACTTC. Combining the CDR3 with reference TRBV5-4 and TRBJ2-5 gives the whole variable domain ETGVTQSPTHLIKTRGQQVTLRCSSQSGHNTVSWYQQALGQGPQFIFQYYREEENGRGNFPPRFSGLQFPNYSSELNVNALELDDSALYLCASSLDAETQYFGPGTRLLVL.

This rearrangement joins TRBV10-2 to TRBJ2-3; D is ambiguous. The CDR3 totals 14 residues. V lost 3 bases and J lost 2, with 9 bases in between. In germline, CDR1 is WSHSY, CDR2 SAAADI. The CDR3 loop reads CASSESKFTDTQYF. For the CDR3, the DNA is TGCGCCAGCAGTGAATCCAAGTTCACAGATACGCAGTATTTT.

The CDR3: CASSDAGAYEQYF. CDR3 in DNA: TGTGCCAGCAGTGATGCCGGGGCCTACGAGCAGTACTTC. The chain carries TRBV25-1 and TRBJ2-5; possible D gene TRBD2, 5 bases. Gene TRBJ2-7 matches the end of the DNA better, so the J call may be wrong. This CDR3 comprises 13 residues. Germline V lookup: CDR1 MGHDK, CDR2 SYGVNS.

The V and J genes are TRBV4-2 and TRBJ1-3; tentatively, D is TRBD1 (6 bases). CDR1 and CDR2 (germline): LGHNA, YNFKEQ. CDR3 size: 18 residues. The V end lost 2 bases, the J end lost 0 bases, and 17 bases lay between the germline ends. The CDR3 protein is CASSQFSGEVHSGNTIYF. CDR3 sequence (DNA): TGTGCCAGCAGCCAATTTTCAGGGGAAGTTCACTCTGGAAACACCATATATTTT.

This rearrangement joins TRBV28 to TRBJ2-7; 9 bases agree with TRBD2. The length of the CDR3 is 16 residues. Losses at the gene ends were 6 bases for V and 1 base for J; bases not matched to a gene: 10. Germline loops: CDR1 MDHEN, CDR2 SYDVKM. The CDR3 here is CASRQGSGRPSYEQYF. In DNA form, the CDR3 reads TGTGCCAGCAGACAGGGTAGCGGGAGACCGTCCTACGAGCAGTACTTC.

This chain joins TRBV6-5 and TRBJ2-1; tentatively, D is TRBD2 (6 bases). Per the germline V gene, CDR1 is MNHEY and CDR2 is SVGAGI. This CDR3 region has 12 residues. Between the trimmed V and J ends, which lost 6 bases and 7 bases, there was a span of 10 bases. The CDR3 DNA reads TGTGCCAGCAGCCCAGGGAGGAATGAGCAGTTCTTC. Translated: CASSPGRNEQFF.

This clone was observed a few times. This sequence joins TRBV5-5 and TRBJ1-3, with D maybe TRBD1 (6 bases). CDR3 size: 18 residues. With 2 bases removed from V and 3 bases from J, the gap between germline ends came to 21 bases. Per the germline V gene, CDR1 is SGHKS and CDR2 is YYEKEE (reference sequence). CDR3: CASSFTQGNRGGGNTIYF. CDR3 nucleotides: TGTGCCAGCAGCTTCACTCAGGGGAACCGGGGCGGTGGAAACACCATATATTTT.

This clone has just a few counts. V and J are TRBV19 and TRBJ1-1; the D is unclear. Per germline, CDR1 LNHDA and CDR2 SQIVND (reference sequence). The CDR3 is made up of 15 amino acids. V shed 7 bases and J shed 4 bases, with 19 bases lying between them. The CDR3 spells CASMRSSAWGTEAFF. The CDR3 nucleotides read TGTGCCAGTATGAGGAGCTCCGCATGGGGCACTGAAGCTTTCTTT.

The chain carries TRBV6-1 and TRBJ2-3, with TRBD1 matching 7 bases. There are 13 residues in the CDR3. CDR1 and CDR2 from the germline V gene are MNHNS and SASEGT. Trimming took 1 base from V and 6 from J; bases not matched to a gene: 1. The CDR3: CASSEGQGDTQYF. In DNA, the CDR3 is TGTGCCAGCAGTGAAGGACAGGGCGATACGCAGTATTTT.

The chain employs TRBV5-4 and TRBJ2-7; TRBD1 matches at 10 bases. The V and J ends lost 4 bases and 1 base, in that order; junction bases with no gene match: 5. The CDR3 runs 15 residues. The V gene's germline CDR1 is SGHNT and CDR2 YYREEE (reference sequence). CDR3 nucleotides: TGTGCCAGCAGCCCCGGGACAGGGGAGTCCTACGAGCAGTACTTC. This sequence encodes CASSPGTGESYEQYF.

The chain combines TRBV7-6 with TRBJ2-1; no clear D gene. Germline CDR1 and CDR2: SGHVS and FNYEAQ. V was trimmed by 2 bases and J by 0 bases, leaving 11 bases between them. This CDR3 contains 16 residues. The CDR3 coding sequence is TGTGCCAGCAGCTTAACGAGTTTTAGCTCCTACAATGAGCAGTTCTTC. Protein product: CASSLTSFSSYNEQFF.